This T cell receptor (beta chain) derives from a study of T-cell reconstitution after alpha-beta-depleted transplantation in children. Broader study findings: Reports say that about two months after transplant, the alpha-beta T cells came out of several hundred graft clones that had expanded. The authors attributed T-cell counts and diversity one year after transplant mostly to newly produced T cells. Some patients' high day-60 TCRbeta diversity was attributed to recipient cells surviving conditioning.

Points on this clonotype: The antigen is not known. A junction boundary mismatches the germline segment, possibly from a read error.

Preparation of the TCRbeta library used unique molecular identifiers. TCRdb recomputed calls from the PCR reads with MiXCR, one row per CDR3 protein. This sample yields fewer than 550,000 distinct CDR3 sequences, of which roughly 11% are seen a single time; around 15% belongs to the top ten. This CDR3 has 14 residues. This sequence joins TRBV5-3 and TRBJ2-1; D remains unclear. TRBV5-3 has ORF status, its function being uncertain. The TCR comes from a female patient aged 2-9 years who had a stem cell transplant for aplastic anemia, so the T cells may come from the graft donor. Sequencing used PBMCs, mostly from graft donor cells, obtained 180 days after TCRalphabeta/CD19-depleted stem cell transplant. The CDR3 is CARSLKGLRWFKNF. The CDR3 DNA is TGTGCCAGAAGCTTGAAGGGTTTACGTTGGTTTAAGAACTTC.